This is a list of T cell receptor beta chains from one sample in a study of CD8 T cells in ankylosing spondylitis. Each CDR3 protein is one row after TCRdb ran MiXCR on the 5' RACE reads. The sample yields 750,000 to 850,000 distinct CDR3 sequences, 12% seen once. Sequencing used blood, either unsorted or a sorted T cell fraction (not recorded which). Receptors originate from a male donor with ankylosing spondylitis. The CDR3 runs from the conserved cysteine through the conserved F or W. The order of the fields is V gene, D gene, J gene, clone size, CDR3 protein, CDR3 DNA. D genes are given only for firm matches. Clone size is stated in some rows and not others, as once, few, many or a class when expanded.

>TRBV12-5|-|TRBJ2-5|-
CASGVGGETQYF
TGTGCTAGTGGCGTAGGGGGAGAGACCCAGTACTTC
>TRBV7-2|TRBD1|TRBJ2-7|few
CASSFRDRNTYEQYF
TGTGCCAGCAGCTTCCGGGACAGGAATACCTACGAGCAGTACTTC
>TRBV20-1|-|TRBJ2-3|-
CSAGPSPDTQYF
TGCAGTGCTGGACCCTCGCCAGATACGCAGTATTTT
>TRBV5-1|-|TRBJ2-6|-
CATHMGASGANVLTF
TGCGCCACCCACATGGGGGCCTCCGGGGCCAACGTCCTGACTTTC
>TRBV20-1|-|TRBJ2-1|many
CSARESSSYNEQFF
TGCAGTGCTAGAGAGTCCAGCTCCTACAATGAGCAGTTCTTC
>TRBV5-1|TRBD1|TRBJ2-4|few
CASSGQGRDIQYF
TGCGCCAGCAGCGGACAGGGGCGGGACATTCAGTACTTC
>TRBV28|-|TRBJ2-6|few
CASSWQYNVLTF
TGTGCCAGCAGTTGGCAATACAACGTCCTGACTTTC
>TRBV5-1|TRBD2|TRBJ2-2|many
CASSLGLAGFAGELFF
TGCGCCAGCAGCTTAGGACTAGCGGGATTCGCCGGGGAGCTGTTTTTT
>TRBV20-1|TRBD1|TRBJ2-3|-
CSAGHRGWGDTQYF
TGCAGTGCCGGACACAGGGGGTGGGGAGATACGCAGTATTTT
>TRBV6-1|TRBD2|TRBJ2-2|few
CASNIAGGPNTGELFF
TGTGCCAGCAATATAGCGGGGGGGCCCAACACCGGGGAGCTGTTTTTT
>TRBV18|-|TRBJ2-3|-
CASSQAGSRGTDTQYF
TGTGCCAGCTCACAAGCAGGGAGCAGGGGCACAGATACGCAGTATTTT
>TRBV20-1|-|TRBJ2-7|many
CSAIGELGYEQYF
TGCAGTGCCATTGGGGAGTTAGGGTACGAGCAGTACTTC
>TRBV6-1|TRBD1|TRBJ1-4|-
CASKGTGGSDEKLFF
TGTGCCAGCAAGGGGACAGGGGGCTCGGATGAAAAACTGTTTTTT
>TRBV20-1|-|TRBJ1-2|-
CSARATGTAYGYTF
TGCAGTGCTAGAGCTACGGGGACTGCCTATGGCTACACCTTC
>TRBV30|TRBD1|TRBJ1-4|-
CAWSLETGEKLFF
TGTGCCTGGAGCCTTGAGACAGGGGAAAAACTGTTTTTT
>TRBV27|-|TRBJ2-7|-
CASSSIGGPSYEQYF
TGTGCCAGCAGTTCAATAGGGGGGCCCTCCTACGAGCAGTACTTC
>TRBV20-1|TRBD1|TRBJ1-2|many
CSAVKQGTNYGYTF
TGCAGTGCTGTCAAACAGGGGACAAACTATGGCTACACCTTC
>TRBV28|TRBD2|TRBJ2-1|-
CASRSLLAGGRNEQFF
TGTGCCAGCAGGAGCCTTCTAGCGGGGGGTCGGAATGAGCAGTTCTTC
>TRBV5-1|TRBD2|TRBJ2-3|few
CASSAQGLASDTQYF
TGCGCCAGCAGCGCCCAAGGACTAGCATCGGATACGCAGTATTTT
>TRBV18|-|TRBJ1-1|few
CASSPRRPTNTEAFF
TGTGCCAGCTCACCAAGGAGACCAACGAACACTGAAGCTTTCTTT
>TRBV18|-|TRBJ1-1|-
CASSGNMNTEAFF
TGTGCCAGCTCAGGGAACATGAACACTGAAGCTTTCTTT
>TRBV5-6|TRBD1|TRBJ1-5|-
CASSLTGTGYQPQHF
TGTGCCAGCAGCTTGACTGGGACAGGTTATCAGCCCCAGCATTTT